What follows is one T cell receptor (beta chain) and its context. Its antigen remains unidentified. V lost 7 bases, J lost 6 bases, and 14 bases stayed unmatched. Germline CDR1 is SNHLY and CDR2 is FYNNEI. This CDR3 is built from 15 residues. Time point specified: week 35, safety follow-up. Doses consisted of 300 ug of mutant IDH1 20-mer peptide each, paired with topical imiquimod. During weeks 1, 3, 5, 7, 11, 15, 19 and 23, patients received eight vaccinations. The sample is drawn from a study of a mutant IDH1 vaccine in newly diagnosed glioma. On the study more broadly: Vaccination followed radiotherapy alone by 4-6 weeks, or accompanied temozolomide cycles.

The study, taken as a whole, reports: Whatever changes occurred in top peripheral T cell clonotypes seemed unrelated to pseudoprogression.

Libraries were prepared by immunoSEQ multiplex PCR; TCRdb keeps only in-frame clonotypes and omits some of them. Among approximately 66,000 clones listed, about 85% were seen once. The chain links TRBV2 to TRBJ2-7; TRBD1 aligns across 8 bases. The source is a man aged 25-40 years with glioma. The sample here was PBMCs, taken from a glioma patient whose treatment included an IDH1 peptide vaccine. The CDR3 DNA follows: TGTGCCAGCATCCCCACAGGGGGTAAGTCGGGCGAGCAGTACTTC. Translation gives CASIPTGGKSGEQYF. The complete variable domain, with remaining parts taken from reference TRBV2 and TRBJ2-7, reads EPEVTQTPSHQVTQMGQEVILRCVPISNHLYFYWYRQILGQKVEFLVSFYNNEISEKSEIFDDQFSVERPDGSNFTLKIRSTKLEDSAMYFCASIPTGGKSGEQYFGPGTRLTVT.